The present T cell receptor beta chain was sequenced within a study of T-cell memory formation after mild COVID-19. This clonotype was seen only a few times. Its cognate antigen is unknown. Each CDR3 protein gets one entry after TCRdb re-called the 5' RACE reads with MiXCR. The sample contains about 400,000 distinct CDR3 sequences, 18% of which appear only once. Trimming took off 0 bases at V and 4 bases at J, with 7 bases between the two ends. Germline CDR1 SGHNT, CDR2 YYREEE (reference sequence). The CDR3 covers 13 residues. Study-level points and caveats: Contracting CD8+ clones were enriched in EMRA, CD4+ mainly in CM and EM.

The J gene is TRBJ2-5, the V gene TRBV5-4, with a possible D match to TRBD2 (5 bases). Sequences were obtained from PBMCs or a T cell subset sorted from them (not recorded which). This clonotype was obtained from a young man who had mild COVID-19 (a few samples of this study predate the infection). Cell type and time point are not known. The CDR3 protein is CASSLEAGETQYF. The CDR3 DNA is TGTGCCAGCAGCTTGGAGGCGGGAGAGACCCAGTACTTC.